This TCR beta chain was retrieved from a study of blood T cells in healthy people across ages. Points from the study as a whole: Across the age range, TCR beta diversity per million T cells fell in a roughly linear way.

About this clonotype itself: Its target is unknown.

It was with a sample-barcoded 5' primer and a J-beta primer mix that a second PCR of roughly 7 to 12 cycles was run. TCRdb ran MiXCR on the 5' RACE reads and lists one entry per CDR3 protein. The table lists over a million distinct CDR3 sequences, 42% of them singletons. The germline V gene has CDR1 MNHEY and CDR2 SMNVEV (reference sequence). The V and J ends lost 0 bases and 7 bases, in that order; junction bases with no gene match: 0. This CDR3 contains 13 residues. The chain has TRBV27 and TRBJ2-5, with 9 bases that match TRBD2. Sequencing was carried out using blood. This receptor was identified in a woman aged 18-29 years in good health. CDR3 residues: CASSLSSGGTQYF. The CDR3 coding sequence is TGTGCCAGCAGTTTATCTAGCGGGGGGACCCAGTACTTC.